This TCR beta chain stems from a study of cytomegalovirus exposure and HLA in healthy donors. V dropped 4 bases and J dropped 4; count of bases not matched to a gene: 7. Germline loops: CDR1 SGHRS, CDR2 YFSETQ. The CDR3 runs to 15 residues. Findings of the study overall: A few of the chains that were CMV-associated were confirmed in vitro to be specific for CMV antigens. Most TCR sequences were uncommon, yet certain public TCRs appeared in many donors. Among TCR beta chains, those listed as cytomegalovirus-associated numbered some 170.

Profiled with immunoSEQ multiplex PCR; TCRdb holds only in-frame clones, not every one. The sample contains 150,000 to 200,000 clones, 70% to 90% of which appear only once. Regarding this clone: Its antigen remains unknown.

The specimen was PBMCs. This receptor was obtained from a woman between 25 and 40 years old in good health and CMV-seronegative. The rearrangement joins TRBV5-1 to TRBJ2-1, with 8 bases aligning to TRBD1. Here the CDR3 DNA reads TGCGCCAGCAGCATCGGACAGGGTTGGTACAATGAGCAGTTCTTC. This sequence encodes CASSIGQGWYNEQFF.